This record covers a single T cell receptor beta chain. Its specificity is not known. The data were taken from a study of response to subunit inactivated influenza vaccine. Study-wide results and limits: That few new T cells are recruited by each seasonal influenza vaccination was the authors' suggestion.

This CDR3 spans 14 amino acids. Germline trimming cut 4 bases from V and 4 bases from J; bases unmatched to any gene: 4. CDR1 and CDR2 from the germline V gene are DFQATT and SNEGSKA (reference sequence). TCRdb reprocessed the RT-PCR reads via MiXCR and lists one record per CDR3 protein. The table has about 180,000 distinct CDR3 sequences, 7.5% to 10% seen once. Here the sequenced sample was non-naive T cells sorted from PBMCs, taken on the day of vaccination. The clonotype comes from a man in his fifties or sixties who received an inactivated influenza vaccine. The rearrangement uses TRBV20-1 and TRBJ2-3; 11 bases are a match to TRBD2. The CDR3 protein is CSANSGGGADTQYF. The CDR3 DNA sequence: TGCAGTGCTAATAGCGGGGGGGGGGCAGATACGCAGTATTTT.